This is a list of T cell receptor beta chains from one sample in a study of blood T cell repertoires in COVID-19. Using immunoSEQ multiplex PCR, the repertoire was profiled, and TCRdb retains in-frame clones only, with some absent. This sample carries under 35,000 clones, more than 75% of them seen once, and the ten largest clones take roughly a third. Sequencing input: peripheral blood. Receptor source: a man older than 75 with acute or convalescent COVID-19. CDR3s include the opening cysteine and the closing phenylalanine or tryptophan. Each record gives: J gene, V gene, clone size, D gene, CDR3 DNA, CDR3 protein. D genes are given only for firm matches. A row's size may be missing; if present it is once, few, many or a size class.

J: TRBJ1-1
V: TRBV4-3
size: NA
D: NA
DNA: TGCGCCAGCAGCCCCGTCGTGGGCTTGAACACTGAAGCTTTCTTT
CDR3: CASSPVVGLNTEAFF

J: TRBJ2-1
V: TRBV14
size: NA
D: TRBD1
DNA: TGTGCCAGCAGCCAAGAAGGGACAGGGCTTAGAGGGCAGTTCTTC
CDR3: CASSQEGTGLRGQFF

J: TRBJ2-7
V: TRBV5-8
size: NA
D: TRBD2
DNA: TGTGCCAGCAGCTTGGGCGGGAGGGCCCACTACGAGCAGTACTTC
CDR3: CASSLGGRAHYEQYF

J: TRBJ1-5
V: TRBV2
size: NA
D: TRBD1
DNA: TGTGCCAGCAGCGCCCCCGGGACAGGGGGTGGCCTAAGCAATCAGCCCCAGCATTTT
CDR3: CASSAPGTGGGLSNQPQHF

J: TRBJ2-7
V: TRBV5-6
size: few
D: NA
DNA: TGTGCCAGCAGCCTGGTCGGGGACGAGCAGTACTTC
CDR3: CASSLVGDEQYF

J: TRBJ2-7
V: TRBV3-1/TRBV3-2
size: NA
D: TRBD2
DNA: TGTGCCAGCAGTCCGGATGCTAGCGGGAGGGCCTACGAGCAGTACTTC
CDR3: CASSPDASGRAYEQYF

J: TRBJ2-7
V: TRBV19
size: NA
D: NA
DNA: TGTGCCAGTAGTATAGGCAGGGCCTTTGACTACGAGCAGTACTTC
CDR3: CASSIGRAFDYEQYF

J: TRBJ2-7
V: TRBV7-2
size: few
D: TRBD1
DNA: TGTGCCAGCAGCTCGGGACAGTCCTCCTACGAGCAGTACTTC
CDR3: CASSSGQSSYEQYF

J: TRBJ2-3
V: TRBV25-1
size: NA
D: TRBD1
DNA: TGTGCCAGCAGTGTGACAGGGGGCTTTACGCAGTATTTT
CDR3: CASSVTGGFTQYF

J: TRBJ1-6
V: TRBV19
size: NA
D: NA
DNA: TGTGCCAGTAGTATAAAGTCGGGACTCGGCAATAATTCACCCCTCCACTTT
CDR3: CASSIKSGLGNNSPLHF

J: TRBJ2-3
V: TRBV5-1
size: NA
D: TRBD2
DNA: TGCGCCAGCAGCTTGGGTCCCGGACTAGAGTTCGATACGCAGTATTTT
CDR3: CASSLGPGLEFDTQYF

J: TRBJ2-3
V: TRBV10-3
size: once
D: NA
DNA: TGTGCCATCAGCCACCCAGGGACAGATACGCAGTATTTT
CDR3: CAISHPGTDTQYF

J: TRBJ2-7
V: TRBV29-1
size: NA
D: NA
DNA: TGCAGCGTCGGGCCTGCCAGCGGCTACGAGCAGTACTTC
CDR3: CSVGPASGYEQYF

J: TRBJ2-7
V: TRBV6-6
size: NA
D: TRBD1
DNA: TGTGCCACCTCCCTAGGGACAGGCGAGCAGTACTTC
CDR3: CATSLGTGEQYF

J: TRBJ2-2
V: TRBV5-6
size: NA
D: NA
DNA: TGTGCCAGCAGCCTTACAGGTTTCGGCGGCCCCGGGGAGCTGTTTTTT
CDR3: CASSLTGFGGPGELFF

J: TRBJ1-2
V: TRBV7-9
size: once
D: NA
DNA: TGTGCCAGCAGCCGAGATTACGTGCAGGCCTATGGCTACACCTTC
CDR3: CASSRDYVQAYGYTF

J: TRBJ1-1
V: TRBV6-2/TRBV6-3
size: NA
D: NA
DNA: TGTGCCAGCAGTTCATACACGGGAGGGAACACTGAAGCTTTCTTT
CDR3: CASSSYTGGNTEAFF

J: TRBJ2-1
V: TRBV7-2
size: NA
D: TRBD1
DNA: TGTGCCAGCAGCTTTCCGGGACAGTACAATGAGCAGTTCTTC
CDR3: CASSFPGQYNEQFF

J: TRBJ2-3
V: TRBV9
size: NA
D: NA
DNA: TGTGCCAGCAGCGTAGGCGGGAGCACAGATACGCAGTATTTT
CDR3: CASSVGGSTDTQYF

J: TRBJ1-2
V: TRBV6-2/TRBV6-3
size: NA
D: TRBD1
DNA: TGTGCCAGCAGTTCGCTTGGACAGGTAGTCTATGGCTACACCTTC
CDR3: CASSSLGQVVYGYTF

J: TRBJ2-2
V: TRBV9
size: NA
D: NA
DNA: TGTGCCAGCAGCGATCCCAGGGTCTCGAACACCGGGGAGCTGTTTTTT
CDR3: CASSDPRVSNTGELFF

J: TRBJ2-5
V: TRBV30
size: medium-sized
D: TRBD2
DNA: TGTGCCTGGAGTGTACGAGGTAGCGGGGGACCCCAAGAGACCCAGTACTTC
CDR3: CAWSVRGSGGPQETQYF

J: TRBJ2-7
V: TRBV9
size: NA
D: TRBD2
DNA: TGTGCCAGCAGCCCTAGACTAGCGGATGGCTCCTACGAGCAGTACTTC
CDR3: CASSPRLADGSYEQYF

J: TRBJ2-4
V: TRBV12-5
size: NA
D: TRBD2
DNA: TGTGCTAGTGGTTTGGACCCCTGGGCTAGCGGGGAACGACTAGCCAAAAACATTCAGTACTTC
CDR3: CASGLDPWASGERLAKNIQYF

J: TRBJ2-7
V: TRBV7-9
size: NA
D: NA
DNA: TGTGCCAGCAGCTTGCTAGACTACGAGCAGTACTTC
CDR3: CASSLLDYEQYF

J: TRBJ2-7
V: TRBV7-9
size: NA
D: TRBD1
DNA: TGTGCCAGTCGGCAGGGGGTGGACGAGCAGTACTTC
CDR3: CASRQGVDEQYF

J: TRBJ1-1
V: TRBV19
size: NA
D: NA
DNA: TGTGCCAGTAGTGTGGGACTGGTGAACACTGAAGCTTTCTTT
CDR3: CASSVGLVNTEAFF

J: TRBJ1-5
V: TRBV7-2
size: NA
D: TRBD1
DNA: TGTGCCAGCAGCCAGGGGGTGTATCAGCCCCAGCATTTT
CDR3: CASSQGVYQPQHF

J: TRBJ1-1
V: TRBV5-1
size: NA
D: TRBD1
DNA: TGCGCCAGCAGCGGAACAGGGGTGGTAACTGAAGCTTTCTTT
CDR3: CASSGTGVVTEAFF

J: TRBJ2-3
V: TRBV7-9
size: large
D: NA
DNA: TGTGCCAGCACCAAGGGACATTCGGGGTTGGACACAGATACGCAGTATTTT
CDR3: CASTKGHSGLDTDTQYF

J: TRBJ1-5
V: TRBV5-1
size: NA
D: TRBD1
DNA: TGCGCCAGCAGCGCAACGACAGGGAACAATCAGCCCCAGCATTTT
CDR3: CASSATTGNNQPQHF

J: TRBJ2-7
V: TRBV7-7
size: NA
D: TRBD2
DNA: TGTGCCAGCAGCACACGGGGGGGGAGAGAGCAGTACTTC
CDR3: CASSTRGGREQYF

J: TRBJ1-4
V: TRBV5-1
size: NA
D: NA
DNA: TGCGCCAGCAGCTTGGGGGCTCAGGATGAAAAACTGTTTTTT
CDR3: CASSLGAQDEKLFF

J: TRBJ2-1
V: TRBV7-9
size: NA
D: TRBD1
DNA: TGTGCCAGCAGCTTCGGGACAGGGGCCAACTTGGGCCCCTACAATGAGCAGTTCTTC
CDR3: CASSFGTGANLGPYNEQFF

J: TRBJ2-3
V: TRBV3-1/TRBV3-2
size: NA
D: NA
DNA: TGTGCCAGCAGCTACTCCCAGCGGCGCACAGATACGCAGTATTTT
CDR3: CASSYSQRRTDTQYF

J: TRBJ2-1
V: TRBV30
size: few
D: NA
DNA: TGTGCCTGGGGCTTTGGGGGGACGCATGAGCAGTTCTTC
CDR3: CAWGFGGTHEQFF

J: TRBJ2-2
V: TRBV9
size: once
D: TRBD1
DNA: TGTGCCAGCAGCGTAGGGGGGACAGTTACCGGGGAGCTGTTTTTT
CDR3: CASSVGGTVTGELFF

J: TRBJ2-1
V: TRBV2
size: NA
D: TRBD2
DNA: TGTGCCAGCAGAGACACTAGCGGTCGGCTCTACAATGAGCAGTTCTTC
CDR3: CASRDTSGRLYNEQFF

J: TRBJ2-5
V: TRBV2
size: few
D: TRBD2
DNA: TGTGCCAGCAGGGGACTAGCGGGAGTAGGGGAGACCCAGTACTTC
CDR3: CASRGLAGVGETQYF

J: TRBJ2-1
V: TRBV3-1/TRBV3-2
size: NA
D: TRBD1
DNA: TGTGCCAGCAGGTGGGGCGGACAGGGCAGCGATGAGCAGTTCTTC
CDR3: CASRWGGQGSDEQFF

J: TRBJ1-1
V: TRBV2
size: once
D: NA
DNA: TGTGCCAGCAGTGAGAGAAACGGGATGAACACTGAAGCTTTCTTT
CDR3: CASSERNGMNTEAFF

J: TRBJ2-3
V: TRBV5-4
size: once
D: TRBD1
DNA: TGTGCCAGCAGTTATAGACAGGGGTTCACAGATACGCAGTATTTT
CDR3: CASSYRQGFTDTQYF

J: TRBJ1-2
V: TRBV6-5
size: NA
D: TRBD1
DNA: TGTGCCAGCAGCTCCGGGACAGTCTATGGCTACACCTTC
CDR3: CASSSGTVYGYTF

J: TRBJ1-3
V: TRBV24-1
size: NA
D: NA
DNA: TGTGCCACCAGTGATTCCAGGGTCAATGGAAACACCATATATTTT
CDR3: CATSDSRVNGNTIYF

J: TRBJ1-5
V: TRBV30
size: NA
D: NA
DNA: TGTGCCTGGAGTCCCCCTTATAGCAATCAGCCCCAGCATTTT
CDR3: CAWSPPYSNQPQHF

J: TRBJ1-6
V: TRBV10-2
size: NA
D: NA
DNA: TGCGCCAGCATGGGGCGAGATAATTCACCCCTCCACTTT
CDR3: CASMGRDNSPLHF